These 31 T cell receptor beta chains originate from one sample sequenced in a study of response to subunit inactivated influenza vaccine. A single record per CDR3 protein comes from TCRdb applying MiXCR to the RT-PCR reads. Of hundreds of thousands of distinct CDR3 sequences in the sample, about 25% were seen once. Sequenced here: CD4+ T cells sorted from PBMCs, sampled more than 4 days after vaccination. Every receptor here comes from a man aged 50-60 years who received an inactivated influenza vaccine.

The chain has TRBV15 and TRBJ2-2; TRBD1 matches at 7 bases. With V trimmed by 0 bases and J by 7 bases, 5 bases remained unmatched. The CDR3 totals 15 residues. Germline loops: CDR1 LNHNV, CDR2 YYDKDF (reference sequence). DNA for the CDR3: TGTGCCACCAGCAGAGACCGACAGGGCCTCGGGGAGCTGTTTTTT. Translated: CATSRDRQGLGELFF. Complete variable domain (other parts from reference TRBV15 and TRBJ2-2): DAMVIQNPRYQVTQFGKPVTLSCSQTLNHNVMYWYQQKSSQAPKLLFHYYDKDFNNEADTPDNFQSRRPNTSFCFLDIRSPGLGDTAMYLCATSRDRQGLGELFFGEGSRLTVL.

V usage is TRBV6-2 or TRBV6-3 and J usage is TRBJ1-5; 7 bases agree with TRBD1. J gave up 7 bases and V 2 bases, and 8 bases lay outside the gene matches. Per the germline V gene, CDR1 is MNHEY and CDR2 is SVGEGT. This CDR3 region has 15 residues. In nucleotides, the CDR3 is TGTGCCAGCAGTTACCCGACGACAGGGATCCAGCCCCAGCATTTT. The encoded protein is CASSYPTTGIQPQHF.

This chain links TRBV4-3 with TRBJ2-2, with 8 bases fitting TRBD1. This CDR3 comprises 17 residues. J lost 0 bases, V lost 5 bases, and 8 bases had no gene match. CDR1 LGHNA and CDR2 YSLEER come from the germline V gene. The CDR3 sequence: CASSKHSGGANTGELFF. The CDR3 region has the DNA TGCGCCAGCAGCAAGCACTCAGGGGGCGCGAACACCGGGGAGCTGTTTTTT.

The CDR3 nucleotides read TGTGCCAGCTCCCCCCAGGGGACGGGGGGTTACAATGAGCAGTTCTTC. Residues: CASSPQGTGGYNEQFF. V gene TRBV18 combines with J gene TRBJ2-1; a weak D match, TRBD2 (7 bases). Trimming shortened V by 6 bases and J by 4 bases, and 19 bases separated the two germline ends. CDR1 is KGHSH and CDR2 is LQKENI in the germline V gene. CDR3 length: 16 amino acids.

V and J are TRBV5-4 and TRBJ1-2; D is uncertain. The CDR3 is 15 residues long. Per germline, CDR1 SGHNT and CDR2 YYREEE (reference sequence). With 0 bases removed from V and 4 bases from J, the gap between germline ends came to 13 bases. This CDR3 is CASSLVTLPTYGYTF. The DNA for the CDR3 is TGTGCCAGCAGCTTGGTTACATTGCCAACCTATGGCTACACCTTC. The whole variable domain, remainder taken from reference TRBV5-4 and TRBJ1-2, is ETGVTQSPTHLIKTRGQQVTLRCSSQSGHNTVSWYQQALGQGPQFIFQYYREEENGRGNFPPRFSGLQFPNYSSELNVNALELDDSALYLCASSLVTLPTYGYTFGSGTRLTVV.

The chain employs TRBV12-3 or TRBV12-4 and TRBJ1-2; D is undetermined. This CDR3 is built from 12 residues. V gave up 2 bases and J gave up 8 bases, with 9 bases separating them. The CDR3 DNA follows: TGTGCCAGCAGTTTAACCTTGGGAGGCTACACCTTC. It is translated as CASSLTLGGYTF.

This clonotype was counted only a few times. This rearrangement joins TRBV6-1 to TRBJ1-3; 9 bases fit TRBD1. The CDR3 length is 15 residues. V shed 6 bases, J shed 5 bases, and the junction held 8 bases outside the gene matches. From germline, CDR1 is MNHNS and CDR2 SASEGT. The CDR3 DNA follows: TGTGCCAGCAGCCCCCCGGGACAGGGAAGAAACACCATATATTTT. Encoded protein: CASSPPGQGRNTIYF.

CDR3 protein: CSALELGQGAGAFF. CDR3 bases: TGCAGTGCCCTAGAACTCGGACAGGGGGCCGGAGCTTTCTTT. The rearrangement links TRBV20-1 to TRBJ1-1, with TRBD1 identical over 11 bases. The CDR3 length is 14 residues. Germline CDR1 and CDR2: DFQATT and SNEGSKA (reference sequence). The J segment lost 10 bases and the V segment lost 6 bases, leaving 13 bases of the junction unmatched.

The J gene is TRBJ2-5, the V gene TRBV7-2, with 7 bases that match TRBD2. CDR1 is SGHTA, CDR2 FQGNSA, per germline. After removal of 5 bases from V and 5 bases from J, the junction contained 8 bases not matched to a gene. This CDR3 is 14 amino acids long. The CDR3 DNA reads TGTGCCAGCAGCCCGTCTAGCGGTTGGGAGACCCAGTACTTC. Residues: CASSPSSGWETQYF.

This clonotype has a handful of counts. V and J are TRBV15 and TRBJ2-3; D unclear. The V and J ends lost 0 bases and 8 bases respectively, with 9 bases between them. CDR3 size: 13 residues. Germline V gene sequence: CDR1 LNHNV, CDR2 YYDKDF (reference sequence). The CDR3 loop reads CATSRDGGGTQYF. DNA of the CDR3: TGTGCCACCAGCAGAGATGGCGGTGGTACGCAGTATTTT.

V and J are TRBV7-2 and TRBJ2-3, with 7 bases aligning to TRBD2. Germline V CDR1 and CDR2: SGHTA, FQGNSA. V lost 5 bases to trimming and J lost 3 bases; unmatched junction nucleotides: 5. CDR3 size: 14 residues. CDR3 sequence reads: CASSIGLETDTQYF. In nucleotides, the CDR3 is TGTGCCAGCAGCATCGGACTAGAGACAGATACGCAGTATTTT. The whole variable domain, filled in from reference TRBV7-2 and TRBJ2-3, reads GAGVSQSPSNKVTEKGKDVELRCDPISGHTALYWYRQSLGQGLEFLIYFQGNSAPDKSGLPSDRFSAERTGGSVSTLTIQRTQQEDSAVYLCASSIGLETDTQYFGPGTRLTVL.

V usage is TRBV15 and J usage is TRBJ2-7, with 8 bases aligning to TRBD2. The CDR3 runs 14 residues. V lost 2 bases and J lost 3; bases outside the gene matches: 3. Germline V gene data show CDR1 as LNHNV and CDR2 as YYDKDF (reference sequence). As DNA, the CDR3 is TGTGCCACCAGCAGACGGACTAGCCTCTACGAGCAGTACTTC. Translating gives CATSRRTSLYEQYF.

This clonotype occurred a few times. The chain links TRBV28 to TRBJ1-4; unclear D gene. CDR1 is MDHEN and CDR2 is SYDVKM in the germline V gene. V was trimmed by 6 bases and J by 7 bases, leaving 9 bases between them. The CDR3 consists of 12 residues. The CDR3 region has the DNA TGTGCCAGCAGGGAAGGAGGTGAAAAACTGTTTTTT. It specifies CASREGGEKLFF.

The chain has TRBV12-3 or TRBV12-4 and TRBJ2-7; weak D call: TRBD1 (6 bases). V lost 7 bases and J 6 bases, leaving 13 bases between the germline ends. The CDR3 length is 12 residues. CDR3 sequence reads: CASTQQGGEQYF. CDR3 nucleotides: TGTGCCAGCACGCAACAGGGCGGCGAGCAGTACTTC.

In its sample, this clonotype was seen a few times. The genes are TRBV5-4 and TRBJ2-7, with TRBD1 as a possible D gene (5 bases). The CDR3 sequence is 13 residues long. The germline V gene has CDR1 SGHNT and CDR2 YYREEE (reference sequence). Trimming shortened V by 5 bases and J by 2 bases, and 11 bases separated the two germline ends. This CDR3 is CASSADTTYEQYF. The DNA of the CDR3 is TGTGCCAGCAGTGCGGACACGACCTACGAGCAGTACTTC.

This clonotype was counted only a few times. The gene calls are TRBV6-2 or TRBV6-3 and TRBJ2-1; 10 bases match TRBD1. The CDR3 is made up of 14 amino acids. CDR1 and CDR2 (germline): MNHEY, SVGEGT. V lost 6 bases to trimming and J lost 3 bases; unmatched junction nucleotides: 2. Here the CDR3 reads CASRRTGGYNEQFF. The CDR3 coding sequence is TGTGCCAGCAGACGGACAGGGGGCTACAATGAGCAGTTCTTC.

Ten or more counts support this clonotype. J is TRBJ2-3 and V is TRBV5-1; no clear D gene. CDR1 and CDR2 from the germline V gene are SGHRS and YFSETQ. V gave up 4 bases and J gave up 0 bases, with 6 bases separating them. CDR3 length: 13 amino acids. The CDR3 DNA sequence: TGCGCCAGCAGCAGTACTAGCACAGATACGCAGTATTTT. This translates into CASSSTSTDTQYF.

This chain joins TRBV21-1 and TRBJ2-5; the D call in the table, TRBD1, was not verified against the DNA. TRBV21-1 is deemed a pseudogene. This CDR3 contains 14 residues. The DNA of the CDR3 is TGTGCCAGCAGAGCAGGGACAGTCCAAGAGACCCAGTACTTC. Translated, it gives CASRAGTVQETQYF.

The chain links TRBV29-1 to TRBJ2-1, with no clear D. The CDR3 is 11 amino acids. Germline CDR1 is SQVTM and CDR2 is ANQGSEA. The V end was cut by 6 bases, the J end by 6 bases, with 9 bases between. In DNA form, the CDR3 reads TGCAGCGTCCCGTGGGGCAATGAGCAGTTCTTC. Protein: CSVPWGNEQFF.

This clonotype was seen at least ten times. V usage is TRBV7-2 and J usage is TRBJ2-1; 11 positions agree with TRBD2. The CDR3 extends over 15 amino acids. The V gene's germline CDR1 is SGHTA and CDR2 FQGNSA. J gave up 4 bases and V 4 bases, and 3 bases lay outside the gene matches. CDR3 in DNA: TGTGCCAGCAGCTCCACTAGCGGGAGTTACAATGAGCAGTTCTTC. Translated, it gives CASSSTSGSYNEQFF.

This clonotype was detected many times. In nucleotides, the CDR3 is TGTGCCAGCAGCTACACAGGAGGAAGAGGCGGCTACACCTTC. It codes for CASSYTGGRGGYTF. V is TRBV6-5 and J is TRBJ1-2; perhaps TRBD1 as D (5 bases). Germline lookup yields CDR1 MNHEY and CDR2 SVGAGI. Between the trimmed V and J ends, which lost 6 bases and 8 bases, there was a span of 19 bases. The CDR3 runs to 14 residues.

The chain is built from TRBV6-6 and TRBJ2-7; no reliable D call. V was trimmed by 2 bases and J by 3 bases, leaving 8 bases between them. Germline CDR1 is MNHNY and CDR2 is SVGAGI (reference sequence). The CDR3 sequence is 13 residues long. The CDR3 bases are TGTGCCAGCAGTTACCGTGGTCTCTACGAGCAGTACTTC. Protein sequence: CASSYRGLYEQYF.

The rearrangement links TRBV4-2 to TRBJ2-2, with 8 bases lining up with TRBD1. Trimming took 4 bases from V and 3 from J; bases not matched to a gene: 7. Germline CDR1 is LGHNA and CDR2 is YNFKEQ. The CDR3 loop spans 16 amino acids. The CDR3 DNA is TGTGCCAGCAGCCCGTTTGAGACAGGGGACACCGGGGAGCTGTTTTTT. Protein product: CASSPFETGDTGELFF.

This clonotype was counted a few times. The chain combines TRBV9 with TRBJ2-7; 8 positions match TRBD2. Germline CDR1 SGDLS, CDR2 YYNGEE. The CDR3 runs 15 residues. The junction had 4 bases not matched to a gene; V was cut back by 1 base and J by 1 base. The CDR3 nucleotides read TGTGCCAGCAGCGTACAAGCGGGAGAATCCTACGAGCAGTACTTC. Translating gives CASSVQAGESYEQYF.

For the CDR3, the DNA is TGTGCCAGCAGCTTGTCGATCTTTAGCGGACAAGAGACCCAGTACTTC. This translates into CASSLSIFSGQETQYF. V gene TRBV28 combines with J gene TRBJ2-5; D possibly corresponds to TRBD2 (6 bases). V lost 6 bases to trimming and J lost 2 bases, with 19 bases between them. Germline loops: CDR1 MDHEN, CDR2 SYDVKM. This CDR3 is 16 amino acids long.

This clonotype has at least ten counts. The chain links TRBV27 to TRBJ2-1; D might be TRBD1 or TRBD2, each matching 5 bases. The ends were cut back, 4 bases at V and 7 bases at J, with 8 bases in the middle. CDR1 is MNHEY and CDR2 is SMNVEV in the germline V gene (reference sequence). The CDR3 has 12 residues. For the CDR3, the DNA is TGTGCCAGCAGTTCGGGGCGGAATGAGCAGTTCTTC. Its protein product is CASSSGRNEQFF.

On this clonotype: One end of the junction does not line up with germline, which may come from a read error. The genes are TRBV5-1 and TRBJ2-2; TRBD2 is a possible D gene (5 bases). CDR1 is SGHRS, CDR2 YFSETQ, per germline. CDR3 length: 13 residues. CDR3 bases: TGCGCCAGCAGCTTGAGCGGAACCGGGGAGCTGTCTTTT. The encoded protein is CASSLSGTGELSF.

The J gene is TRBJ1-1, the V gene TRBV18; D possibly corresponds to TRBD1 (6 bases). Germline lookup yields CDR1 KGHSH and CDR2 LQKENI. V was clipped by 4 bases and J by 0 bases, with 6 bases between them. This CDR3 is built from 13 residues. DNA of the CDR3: TGTGCCAGCTCACGGGACATGAACACTGAAGCTTTCTTT. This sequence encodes CASSRDMNTEAFF. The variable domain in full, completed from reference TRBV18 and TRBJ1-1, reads NAGVMQNPRHLVRRRGQEARLRCSPMKGHSHVYWYRQLPEEGLKFMVYLQKENIIDESGMPKERFSAEFPKEGPSILRIQQVVRGDSAAYFCASSRDMNTEAFFGQGTRLTVV.

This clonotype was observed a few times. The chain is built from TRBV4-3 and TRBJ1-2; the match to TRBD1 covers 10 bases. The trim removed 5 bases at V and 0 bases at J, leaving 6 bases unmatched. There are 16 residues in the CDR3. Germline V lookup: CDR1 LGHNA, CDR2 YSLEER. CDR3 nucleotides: TGCGCCAGCAGCGCGGGACAGGGGACAGCTAACTATGGCTACACCTTC. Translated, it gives CASSAGQGTANYGYTF.

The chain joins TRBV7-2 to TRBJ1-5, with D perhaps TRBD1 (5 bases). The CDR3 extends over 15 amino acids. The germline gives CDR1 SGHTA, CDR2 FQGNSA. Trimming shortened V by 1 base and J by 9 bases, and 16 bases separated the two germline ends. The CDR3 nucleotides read TGTGCCAGCAGCTTAGATGGGACCTCTCATTGGCCCCAGCATTTT. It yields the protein CASSLDGTSHWPQHF.

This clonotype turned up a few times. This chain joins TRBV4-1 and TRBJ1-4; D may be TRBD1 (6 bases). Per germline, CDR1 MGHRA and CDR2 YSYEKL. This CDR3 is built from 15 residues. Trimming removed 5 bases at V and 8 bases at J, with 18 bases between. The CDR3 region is CASSARDNLGEKLFF. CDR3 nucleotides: TGCGCCAGCAGCGCCCGGGACAATCTAGGGGAAAAACTGTTTTTT.